This TCR beta chain was recorded in a study of blood T cell repertoires in COVID-19. Overall study context: Spain, Italy and the United States supplied samples that represented acute and convalescent COVID-19. T cells, B-cell-depleted T cells, or PBMCs provided the cDNA or gDNA that served as material.

The assay was immunoSEQ multiplex PCR, and TCRdb's table has in-frame clones only and misses some. The sample lists 200,000 to 300,000 clones; approximately 78% were seen once. This clone was observed once. Sequenced material: peripheral blood. The sequence was collected from a woman aged 60-75 years with active or convalescent COVID-19.

Here the CDR3 DNA reads TGTGCCAGCAGCCAAGGGCCGGGACAGTACTACGAGCAGTACTTC. Protein: CASSQGPGQYYEQYF. This chain uses TRBV3-1 (or the pseudogene TRBV3-2) with TRBJ2-7; 7 bases match TRBD1. CDR1 LGHDT and CDR2 YNNKEL come from the germline V gene (reference sequence). The CDR3 loop spans 15 amino acids. V was pared by 1 base and J by 3 bases, with 6 bases of the junction left unmatched.